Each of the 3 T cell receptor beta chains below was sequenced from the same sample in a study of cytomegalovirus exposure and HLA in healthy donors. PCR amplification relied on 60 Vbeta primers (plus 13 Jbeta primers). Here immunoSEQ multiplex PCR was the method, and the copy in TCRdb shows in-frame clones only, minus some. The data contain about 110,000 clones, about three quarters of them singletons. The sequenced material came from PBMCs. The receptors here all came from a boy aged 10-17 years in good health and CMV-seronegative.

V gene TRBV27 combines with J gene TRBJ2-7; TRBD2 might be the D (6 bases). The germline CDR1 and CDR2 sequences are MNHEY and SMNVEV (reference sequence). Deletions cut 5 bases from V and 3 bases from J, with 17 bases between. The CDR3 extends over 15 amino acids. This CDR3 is CASSADSGDLYEQYF. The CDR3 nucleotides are TGTGCCAGCAGTGCAGATTCGGGGGACCTCTACGAGCAGTACTTC.

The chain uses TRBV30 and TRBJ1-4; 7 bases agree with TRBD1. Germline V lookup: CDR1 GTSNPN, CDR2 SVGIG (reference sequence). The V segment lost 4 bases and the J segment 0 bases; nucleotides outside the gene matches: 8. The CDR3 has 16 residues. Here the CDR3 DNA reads TGTGCCTGGAAGGACAGGAGCCTCGCAACTAATGAAAAACTGTTTTTT. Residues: CAWKDRSLATNEKLFF.

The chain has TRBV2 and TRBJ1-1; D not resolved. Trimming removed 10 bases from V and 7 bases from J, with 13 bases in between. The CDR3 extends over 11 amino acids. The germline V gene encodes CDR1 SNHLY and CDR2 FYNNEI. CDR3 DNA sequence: TGTGCCAACACACTGGGAGTTGAAGCTTTCTTT. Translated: CANTLGVEAFF.